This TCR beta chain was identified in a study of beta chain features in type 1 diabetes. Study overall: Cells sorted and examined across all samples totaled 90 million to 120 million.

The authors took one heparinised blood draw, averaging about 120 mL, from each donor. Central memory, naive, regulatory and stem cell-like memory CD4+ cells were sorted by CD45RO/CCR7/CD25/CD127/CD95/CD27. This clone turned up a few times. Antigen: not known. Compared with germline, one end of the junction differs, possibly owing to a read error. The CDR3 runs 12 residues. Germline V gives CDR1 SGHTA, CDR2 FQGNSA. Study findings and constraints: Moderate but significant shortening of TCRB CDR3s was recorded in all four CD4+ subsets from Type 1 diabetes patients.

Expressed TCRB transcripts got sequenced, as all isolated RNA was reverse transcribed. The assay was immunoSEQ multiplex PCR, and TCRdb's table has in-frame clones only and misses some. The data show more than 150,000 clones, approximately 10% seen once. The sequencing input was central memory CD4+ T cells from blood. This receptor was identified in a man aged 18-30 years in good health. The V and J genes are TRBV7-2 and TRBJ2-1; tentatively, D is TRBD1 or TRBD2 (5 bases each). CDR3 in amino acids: CASSLEGTPRIF. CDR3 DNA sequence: TGTGCCAGCAGCTTAGAGGGGACCCCGCGGATCTTC.